This T cell receptor (beta chain) was sequenced for a study of spatial heterogeneity in lung cancer (dated 2019 in TCRdb). At the level of the whole study: Beta-chain transcripts were consistently detected in greater numbers than alpha-chain transcripts, which likely reflected higher beta-chain transcript abundance. The study quantitatively compared TCR alpha and beta repertoires across multiple tumor regions, matched nontumor lung and blood in non-small cell lung cancer. At surgery, both alpha and beta chains were TCR-sequenced in around 240 tumor regions, 63 to 65 matched nontumor lung samples and some 58 PBMC samples. Nonsynonymous mutation counts, determined by whole-exome sequencing of tumor tissue, were related to features of the TCR repertoire. In the raw uncorrected reads, each unique combination of TCR and UMI appeared on average more than ten times.

The germline V gene provides CDR1 SNHLY and CDR2 FYNNEI. From its cysteine to its phenylalanine, the CDR3 spans 16 amino acids. Only the CDR3 portion is preserved as DNA: 48 bases, with reading frame beginning at the first base. V lost 5 bases and J lost 3 bases, and the count of bases not matched to a germline gene is 7. Libraries were made using 5' RACE. TCRdb records NextSeq 500 as the sequencer. The TCR library protocol attached a unique molecular identifier to each TCR cDNA molecule to allow correction of PCR and sequencing errors. From the authors' description of their analysis: Decombinator tools were used for TCR identification, UMI-based error correction and CDR3 extraction. Expanded TCRs were defined as those above a frequency of 2 per 1,000, corresponding to the top 1% of the tumor frequency distribution. Renyi diversity was computed with the R vegan package after each repertoire had been subsampled 100 times to 5,000 TCRs. To build CDR3 similarity networks, amino acid triplet string-kernel similarity was used, and CDR3s were connected when their pairwise similarity was above 0.82. TCRdb reran the public reads through fastp at Q25 and MiXCR, keeping productive beta chains. Identical CDR3 proteins give one entry, which carries the most common genes and DNA. It is TCRdb's table, rather than the study itself, that gives the V and J calls and clone size. In all, the sample holds some 6,100 distinct CDR3 sequences, and under 15% of those were seen once. About 15% of the sample lies in the top ten.

By sample share, this clonotype is medium-sized (0.01 to 0.1%). What this receptor recognizes is not known. It has no much larger one-base neighbor in the sample; base qualities were not kept. This beta chain came through as a stray read in a library set up for alpha chains, and its size says little. The time point label here, explained by the study, means: sample taken at primary tumor resection. Donors were around 69 patients with early-stage, untreated non-small cell lung cancer from the lung TRACERx cohort. TCR sequencing used whole RNA extracted from tumor and nontumor lung tissue, or from cryopreserved PBMC samples, without cell sorting. A patient was chosen for TCR sequencing only when enough RNA was available from at least two tumor regions. Beyond this particular receptor, the publication reports: Additional single-cell paired TCR alpha and beta sequencing was considered necessary to confirm, at a functional level, the hypothesis that regional TCRs recognize regional mutations.

The sequence links TRBV2 to TRBJ2-7, with 13 bases in between that match TRBD2. The receptor comes from a human donor with early-stage non-small cell lung cancer. This sample comprised lung tissue, obtained at surgery. The CDR3 reads CASSLGLAGTGYEQYF. The sequence in DNA is TGTGCCAGCAGTCTGGGACTAGCGGGGACTGGCTACGAGCAGTACTTC.